At least ten counts were recorded for the clone carrying this T cell receptor beta chain. The read terminates 3 residues before the CDR3 end, so the remaining end is supplied by the germline J gene. V shed 5 bases and J 4 bases; nucleotides not matched to a gene: 1. This CDR3 is 13 amino acids long. Germline V lookup: CDR1 KGHSH, CDR2 LQKENI. This sample was taken from a study of T cell clonality in common variable immunodeficiency. Sequencing was performed with immunoSEQ multiplex PCR; in TCRdb, only in-frame clones are kept and a portion is missing. This repertoire holds 30,000 or so clones, and none appear only once.

Sequences were obtained from peripheral blood mononuclear cells. This receptor was taken from a person aged 18 to 69 in good health. This chain connects TRBV18 to TRBJ2-5, with TRBD1 identical over 10 bases. The sequenced CDR3 bases are TGTGCCAGCTCAAGGGACAGGGGAGAGACC. Protein product: CASSRDRGET. The entire CDR3 protein is CASSRDRGETQYF.